The sequence of this T cell receptor beta chain was determined in a study of human T cells and chemical hapten exposure. Germline CDR1 and CDR2: LGHNA and YSLEER. This CDR3 comprises 13 residues. V shed 0 bases and J 10 bases; nucleotides not matched to a gene: 5. Time point denoted: patch test 2, 6 weeks after DPC sensitization. Treatment of the sample: therapeutic diphenylcyclopropenone sensitization with weekly scalp DPC. TCRdb processed the RACE reads anew with MiXCR; each CDR3 protein has one entry. The sample carries hundreds of thousands of distinct CDR3 sequences, nearly 6.5% recorded once. In its sample, this clonotype was seen a few times.

The J gene is TRBJ1-1, the V gene TRBV4-3; 7 nucleotides line up with TRBD1. The material was whole blood, obtained in connection with sensitization to the hapten diphenylcyclopropenone (DPC). This TCR was recovered from a woman aged 18-29 years with alopecia areata. Some clones in this sample may be carry-over from other donors' samples. CDR3 coding DNA: TGCGCCAGCAGCCAAGAGGGGACAGAGGGAGCTTTCTTT. Protein: CASSQEGTEGAFF.